The TCR beta chain described here comes from a study of T cells in Graves' hyperthyroidism and ophthalmopathy. If no ophthalmopathy progression occurred within 18 months, Graves' hyperthyroidism was stable. Patients between 18 and 65 years old had hyperthyroidism, newly diagnosed and lasting under 2 months. Patients were excluded for uncontrolled infection, other autoimmune disease, pregnancy or lactation. This clonotype turned up a few times. Its antigen is unknown. A junction boundary mismatches the germline segment, possibly from a read error. RNA transcripts yielded amplified TCR beta CDR3 regions. When the TCR CDR3 underwent first-round RT-PCR, the HTBI primer set was used. From the multiplex PCR reads, TCRdb called clonotypes with MiXCR, one entry per CDR3 protein. The profile shows some 510,000 distinct CDR3 sequences, 40% to 55% of them singletons. This CDR3 region has 15 residues. CDR1 is SNHLY and CDR2 is FYNNEI in the germline V gene.

Study conclusions and caveats: Model-based prediction identified ophthalmopathy a median 6.5 months prior to its onset.

The sequencing input was peripheral blood or thyroid tissue (not recorded which). The receptor comes from a woman aged 18-29 years with Graves' hyperthyroidism. This sequence joins TRBV2 and TRBJ1-4; D is uncertain. The CDR3 DNA reads TGTGCCAGCACCAATGGTGGAGCTTCTAACGAAAAACTGTTTTTT. Its translation is CASTNGGASNEKLFF.